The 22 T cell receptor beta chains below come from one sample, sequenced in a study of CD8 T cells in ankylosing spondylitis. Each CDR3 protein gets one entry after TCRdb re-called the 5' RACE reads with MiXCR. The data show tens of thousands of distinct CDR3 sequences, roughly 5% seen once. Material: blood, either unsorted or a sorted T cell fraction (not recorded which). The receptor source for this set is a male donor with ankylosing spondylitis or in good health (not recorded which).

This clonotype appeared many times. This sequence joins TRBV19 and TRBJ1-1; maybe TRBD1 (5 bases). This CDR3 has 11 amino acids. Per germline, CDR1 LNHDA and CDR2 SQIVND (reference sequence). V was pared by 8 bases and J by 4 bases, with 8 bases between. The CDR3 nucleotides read TGTGCCAGTGACAGTGGCACTGAAGCTTTCTTT. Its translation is CASDSGTEAFF.

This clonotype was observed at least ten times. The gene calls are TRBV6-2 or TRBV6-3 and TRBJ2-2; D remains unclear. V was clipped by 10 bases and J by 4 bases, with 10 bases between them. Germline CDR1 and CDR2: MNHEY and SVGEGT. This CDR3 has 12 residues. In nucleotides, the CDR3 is TGTGCCACCCTACTTACCACCGGGGAGCTGTTTTTT. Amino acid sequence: CATLLTTGELFF.

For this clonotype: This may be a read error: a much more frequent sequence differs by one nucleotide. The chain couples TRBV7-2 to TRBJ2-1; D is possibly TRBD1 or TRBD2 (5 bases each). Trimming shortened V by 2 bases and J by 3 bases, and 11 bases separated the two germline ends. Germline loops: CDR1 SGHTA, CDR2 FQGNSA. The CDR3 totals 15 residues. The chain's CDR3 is CASSLSWGIYNEQFF. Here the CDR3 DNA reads TGTGCCAGCAGCTTAAGCTGGGGGATCTACAATGAGCAGTTCTTC.

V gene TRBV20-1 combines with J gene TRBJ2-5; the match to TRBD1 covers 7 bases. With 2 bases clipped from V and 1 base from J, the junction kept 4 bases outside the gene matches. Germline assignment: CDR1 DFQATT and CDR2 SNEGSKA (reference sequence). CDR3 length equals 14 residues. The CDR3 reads CSARTGTAQETQYF. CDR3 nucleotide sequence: TGCAGTGCTAGAACCGGGACAGCCCAAGAGACCCAGTACTTC.

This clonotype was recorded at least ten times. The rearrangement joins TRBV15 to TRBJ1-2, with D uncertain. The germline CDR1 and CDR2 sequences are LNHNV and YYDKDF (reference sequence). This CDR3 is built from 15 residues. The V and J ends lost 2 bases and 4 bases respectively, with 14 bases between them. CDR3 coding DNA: TGTGCCACCAGCAGACGGGCAGGCGAAACCTATGGCTACACCTTC. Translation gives CATSRRAGETYGYTF.

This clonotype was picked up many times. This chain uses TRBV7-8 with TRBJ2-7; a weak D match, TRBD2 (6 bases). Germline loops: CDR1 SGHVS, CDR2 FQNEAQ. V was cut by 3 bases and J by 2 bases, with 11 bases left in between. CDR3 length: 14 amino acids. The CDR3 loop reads CASSFESGAYEQYF. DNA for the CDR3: TGTGCCAGCAGCTTTGAATCGGGGGCCTACGAGCAGTACTTC.

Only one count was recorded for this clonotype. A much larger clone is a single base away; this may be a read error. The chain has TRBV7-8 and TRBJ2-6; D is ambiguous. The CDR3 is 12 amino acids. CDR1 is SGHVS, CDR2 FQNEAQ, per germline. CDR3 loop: CVSSLPANVLTF. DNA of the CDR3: TGTGTCAGCAGCCTCCCGGCCAACGTCCTGACTTTC.

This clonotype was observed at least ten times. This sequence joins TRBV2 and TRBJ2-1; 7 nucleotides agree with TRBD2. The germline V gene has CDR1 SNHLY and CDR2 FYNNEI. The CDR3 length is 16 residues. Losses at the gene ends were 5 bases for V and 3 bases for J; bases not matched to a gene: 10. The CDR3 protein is CASSRDVWGGYNEQFF. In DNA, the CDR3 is TGTGCCAGCAGTAGGGATGTGTGGGGGGGCTACAATGAGCAGTTCTTC.

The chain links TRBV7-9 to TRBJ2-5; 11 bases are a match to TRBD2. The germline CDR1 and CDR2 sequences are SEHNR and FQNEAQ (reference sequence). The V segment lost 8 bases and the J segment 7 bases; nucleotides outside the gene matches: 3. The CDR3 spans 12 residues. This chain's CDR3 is CASRGLAGTQYF. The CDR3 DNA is TGTGCCAGCCGTGGACTAGCGGGGACCCAGTACTTC.

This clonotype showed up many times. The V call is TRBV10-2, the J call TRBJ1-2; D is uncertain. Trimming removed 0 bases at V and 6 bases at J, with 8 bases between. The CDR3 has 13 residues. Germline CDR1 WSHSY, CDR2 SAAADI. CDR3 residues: CASSESPGDGYTF. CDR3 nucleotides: TGCGCCAGCAGTGAGTCCCCCGGCGATGGCTACACCTTC.

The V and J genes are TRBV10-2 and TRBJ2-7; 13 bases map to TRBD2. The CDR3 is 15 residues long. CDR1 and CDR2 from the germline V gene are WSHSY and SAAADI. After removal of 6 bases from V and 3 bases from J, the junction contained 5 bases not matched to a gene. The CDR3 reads CASSGLAGVNYEQYF. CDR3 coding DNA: TGCGCCAGCAGCGGACTAGCGGGGGTTAACTACGAGCAGTACTTC.

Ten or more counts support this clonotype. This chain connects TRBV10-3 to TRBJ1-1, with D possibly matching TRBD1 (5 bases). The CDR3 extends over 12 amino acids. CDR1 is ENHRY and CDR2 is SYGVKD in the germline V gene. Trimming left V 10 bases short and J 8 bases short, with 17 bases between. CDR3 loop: CATRRDVGEAFF. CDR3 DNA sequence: TGTGCCACCCGGCGGGACGTGGGGGAAGCTTTCTTT.

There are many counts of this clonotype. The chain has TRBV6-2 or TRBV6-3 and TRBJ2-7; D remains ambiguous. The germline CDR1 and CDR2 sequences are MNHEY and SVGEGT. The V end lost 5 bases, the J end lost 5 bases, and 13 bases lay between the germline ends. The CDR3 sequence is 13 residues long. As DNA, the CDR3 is TGTGCCAGCAGTACCACACCCTGGGACGAGCAGTACTTC. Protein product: CASSTTPWDEQYF.

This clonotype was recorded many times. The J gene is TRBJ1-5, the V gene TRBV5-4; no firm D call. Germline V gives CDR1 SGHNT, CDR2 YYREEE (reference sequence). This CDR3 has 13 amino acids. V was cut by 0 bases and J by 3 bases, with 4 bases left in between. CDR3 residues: CASSLEPNQPQHF. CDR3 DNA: TGTGCCAGCAGCTTGGAGCCCAATCAGCCCCAGCATTTT.

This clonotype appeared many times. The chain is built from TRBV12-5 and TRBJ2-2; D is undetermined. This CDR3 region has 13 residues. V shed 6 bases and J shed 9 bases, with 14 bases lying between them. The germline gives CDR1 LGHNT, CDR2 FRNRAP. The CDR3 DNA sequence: TGTGCTAGTGGAAATGGCGTCCCTCGGGAGCTGTTTTTT. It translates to CASGNGVPRELFF. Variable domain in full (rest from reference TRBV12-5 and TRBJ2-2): DARVTQTPRHKVTEMGQEVTMRCQPILGHNTVFWYRQTMMQGLELLAYFRNRAPLDDSGMPKDRFSAEMPDATLATLKIQPSEPRDSAVYFCASGNGVPRELFFGEGSRLTVL.

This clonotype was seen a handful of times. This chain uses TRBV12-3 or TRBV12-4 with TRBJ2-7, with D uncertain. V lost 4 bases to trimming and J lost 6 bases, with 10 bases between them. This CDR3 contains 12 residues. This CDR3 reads CASSYGRTEQYF. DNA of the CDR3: TGTGCCAGCAGTTACGGCAGGACCGAGCAGTACTTC.

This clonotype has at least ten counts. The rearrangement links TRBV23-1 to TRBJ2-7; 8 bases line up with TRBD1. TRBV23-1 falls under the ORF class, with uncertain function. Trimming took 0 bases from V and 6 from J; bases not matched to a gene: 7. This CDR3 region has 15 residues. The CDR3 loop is CASSQSVDREVEQYF. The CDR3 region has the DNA TGCGCCAGCAGTCAATCGGTGGACAGGGAGGTCGAGCAGTACTTC.

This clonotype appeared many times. CDR3 sequence: CASSPSMGGTEPMNTEAFF. The CDR3 DNA reads as TGCGCCAGCAGTCCATCGATGGGCGGGACAGAGCCTATGAACACTGAAGCTTTCTTT. This chain connects TRBV23-1 to TRBJ1-1; 7 bases match TRBD1. TRBV23-1 is designated an ORF whose function remains uncertain. The V and J ends lost 4 bases and 0 bases, in that order; junction bases with no gene match: 17. The CDR3 loop spans 19 amino acids.

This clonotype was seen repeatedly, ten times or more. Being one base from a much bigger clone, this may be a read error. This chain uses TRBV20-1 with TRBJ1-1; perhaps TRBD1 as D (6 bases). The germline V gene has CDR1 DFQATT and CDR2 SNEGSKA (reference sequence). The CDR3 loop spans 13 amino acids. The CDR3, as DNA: TGCAGTGCTAGAGAAGTGGGGGACACTGAAGTTTTCTTT. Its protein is CSAREVGDTEVFF.

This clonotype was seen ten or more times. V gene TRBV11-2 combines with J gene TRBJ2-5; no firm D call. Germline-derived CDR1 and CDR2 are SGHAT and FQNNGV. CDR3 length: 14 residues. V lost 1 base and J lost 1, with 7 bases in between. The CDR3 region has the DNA TGTGCCAGCAGCTTAGGGACGCTCCAAGAGACCCAGTACTTC. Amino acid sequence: CASSLGTLQETQYF.

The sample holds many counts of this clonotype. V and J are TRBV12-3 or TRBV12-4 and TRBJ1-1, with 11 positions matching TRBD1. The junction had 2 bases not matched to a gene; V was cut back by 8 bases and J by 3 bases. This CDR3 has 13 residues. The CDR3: CASSGQGDTEAFF. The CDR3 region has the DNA TGTGCCAGCTCGGGACAGGGGGACACTGAAGCTTTCTTT.

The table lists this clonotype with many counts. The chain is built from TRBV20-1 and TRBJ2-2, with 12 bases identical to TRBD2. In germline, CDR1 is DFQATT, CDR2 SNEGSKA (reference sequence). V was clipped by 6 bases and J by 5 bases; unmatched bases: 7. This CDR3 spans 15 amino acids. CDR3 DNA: TGCAGTGCCCGTCTAGCGGGGGGGCAGACCGGGGAGCTGTTTTTT. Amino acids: CSARLAGGQTGELFF.